These 2 T cell receptor beta chains came from one sample sequenced in a study of T cells in Graves' hyperthyroidism and ophthalmopathy. The TCR beta CDR3 regions underwent amplification using RNA transcripts as the source. A first-round RT-PCR of the TCR CDR3 used the HTBI primer set. In TCRdb, the multiplex PCR reads were re-called with MiXCR into one record per CDR3 protein. The sample lists hundreds of thousands of distinct CDR3 sequences, 14% occurring once. The sequencing sample was made of blood. Receptors were obtained from a woman between 25 and 40 years old with Graves' hyperthyroidism.

This rearrangement joins TRBV2 to TRBJ2-4, with 10 positions matching TRBD2. The CDR3 has 13 amino acids. V shed 10 bases and J 8 bases; nucleotides not matched to a gene: 8. Per the germline V gene, CDR1 is SNHLY and CDR2 is FYNNEI. CDR3 sequence reads: CAIRTSGGDIQYF. CDR3 in DNA: TGTGCCATAAGGACTAGCGGAGGGGACATTCAGTACTTC.

The chain recombines TRBV12-3 or TRBV12-4 with TRBJ2-1, with 10 bases fitting TRBD2. V was clipped by 6 bases and J by 4 bases; unmatched bases: 6. This CDR3 region has 15 residues. CDR3 region: CASRYLAGGYNEQFF. The CDR3 DNA reads as TGTGCCAGCAGATACTTAGCGGGAGGTTACAATGAGCAGTTCTTC.